This T cell receptor (beta chain) came from a study of beta chain features in type 1 diabetes. All of the isolated RNA was reverse transcribed, so expressed TCRB transcripts were sequenced. Profiling relied on immunoSEQ multiplex PCR, and the TCRdb table lists in-frame clones only, not all of them. Altogether 350,000 to 450,000 clones are present, 11% to 15% being singletons, with the ten largest covering roughly 0.04%. CDR3 length equals 19 residues. V dropped 4 bases and J dropped 4; count of bases not matched to a gene: 20. CDR1 SGHDT and CDR2 YYEEEE come from the germline V gene. Regarding this clone: No antigen is known for it.

Study-level points and caveats: Any HLA type influence on TCRB rearrangement was left unresolved here. The study found moderately but significantly shorter TCRB CDR3s in all four CD4+ subsets of Type 1 diabetes patients. In type 1 diabetes patients, VDJ junctions had fewer insertions; deletions at these junctions were more frequent. cDNA-based reads could over-represent cells with high TCR expression.

The material sequenced was naive CD4+ T cells from blood. The V call is TRBV5-6, the J call TRBJ2-1, with 7 bases fitting TRBD1. The sequence came from a man aged 25-45 years in good health. The CDR3 sequence is CASSRPGTAFGLVYNEQFF. The CDR3 region has the DNA TGTGCCAGCAGCCGTCCCGGGACAGCGTTCGGGCTTGTATACAATGAGCAGTTCTTC.